What follows are 28 T cell receptor beta chains derived from one specimen sequenced in a study of cytomegalovirus exposure and HLA in healthy donors. A multiplex PCR was run with 60 Vbeta primers and 13 Jbeta primers. Using immunoSEQ multiplex PCR, the repertoire was profiled, and TCRdb retains in-frame clones only, with some absent. The sample contains fewer than 150,000 clones, 70% to 80% of which appear only once. Material: PBMCs. These receptors were collected from a man aged 25 to 40 in good health and CMV-seronegative.

This clone was seen more than once but under ten times. The CDR3 nucleotides are TGTGCCTCCTCCCGGGACACCAACTATGGCTACACCTTC. Amino acid sequence: CASSRDTNYGYTF. The chain employs TRBV7-2 and TRBJ1-2; tentative D call: TRBD1 (6 bases). Germline CDR1 reads SGHTA; CDR2 reads FQGNSA. Trimming pared 11 bases from V and 2 bases from J, leaving 15 bases between. This CDR3 is 13 amino acids long.

The rearrangement links TRBV6-1 to TRBJ2-7, with a weak D call TRBD1 (6 bases). Trimming stripped 9 bases from V and 1 base from J, with 13 bases between. This CDR3 has 13 residues. Germline lookup yields CDR1 MNHNS and CDR2 SASEGT. The CDR3 sequence: CASKSGESYEQYF. DNA for the CDR3: TGTGCCAGTAAATCAGGGGAATCCTACGAGCAGTACTTC.

J is TRBJ1-5 and V is TRBV4-1; the match to TRBD1 covers 11 bases. CDR1 and CDR2 (germline): MGHRA, YSYEKL. CDR3 size: 18 residues. With 6 bases clipped from V and 4 bases from J, the junction kept 14 bases outside the gene matches. The CDR3 here is CASSPLTPGQGGNQPQHF. The DNA for the CDR3 is TGCGCCAGCAGTCCTTTAACACCGGGACAGGGGGGGAATCAGCCCCAGCATTTT.

The chain carries TRBV19 and TRBJ2-7; D is ambiguous. CDR3 length equals 11 residues. The germline gives CDR1 LNHDA, CDR2 SQIVND (reference sequence). V was pared by 5 bases and J by 4 bases, with 6 bases between. As DNA, the CDR3 is TGTGCCAGTAGTTCGGGTTACGAGCAGTACTTC. Translation gives CASSSGYEQYF.

This sequence joins TRBV5-6 and TRBJ2-7, with 13 bases aligning to TRBD2. From germline, CDR1 is SGHDT and CDR2 YYEEEE. V shed 3 bases, J shed 6 bases, and the junction held 3 bases outside the gene matches. This CDR3 has 14 amino acids. In DNA form, the CDR3 reads TGTGCCAGCAGCTCGGGACTAGCGGGGATCGAGCAGTACTTC. Protein: CASSSGLAGIEQYF.

The rearrangement joins TRBV27 to TRBJ2-7, with a tentative D call TRBD1 (6 bases). In germline, CDR1 is MNHEY, CDR2 SMNVEV (reference sequence). V was trimmed by 1 base and J by 4 bases, leaving 14 bases between them. This CDR3 comprises 15 residues. CDR3 DNA: TGTGCCAGCAGTTTATTCGGGACAAGGAAGTACGAGCAGTACTTC. This translates into CASSLFGTRKYEQYF.

This clone showed up just a few times. The CDR3 DNA reads TGTGCCTGGAGTGGGGGACACCAGGGGACCCAGTACTTC. This encodes CAWSGGHQGTQYF. The chain links TRBV30 to TRBJ2-5, with D perhaps TRBD1 (6 bases). The ends were cut back, 1 base at V and 7 bases at J, with 13 bases in the middle. The CDR3 spans 13 residues. Germline V gene lookup returns CDR1 GTSNPN and CDR2 SVGIG (reference sequence).

V is TRBV28 and J is TRBJ2-2; 11 bases map to TRBD1. V gave up 6 bases and J gave up 4 bases; unmatched junction bases: 7. Germline values: CDR1 MDHEN, CDR2 SYDVKM. The CDR3 is 16 amino acids. CDR3 DNA: TGTGCCAGCAGGCCTCCGGGACAGGGGGTCACCGGGGAGCTGTTTTTT. Translation: CASRPPGQGVTGELFF.

This clone was recorded once. J is TRBJ1-2 and V is TRBV28, with D possibly TRBD1 on 5 matching bases. CDR1 and CDR2 from the germline V gene are MDHEN and SYDVKM. The CDR3 covers 13 residues. V shed 6 bases and J shed 7 bases, with 15 bases lying between them. The CDR3 loop reads CASSPDREFGYTF. In nucleotides, the CDR3 is TGTGCCAGCAGCCCCGACAGAGAGTTTGGCTACACCTTC.

The chain has TRBV30 and TRBJ2-6; possible D gene TRBD1, 6 bases. In germline, CDR1 is GTSNPN, CDR2 SVGIG (reference sequence). V gave up 3 bases and J gave up 1 base, with 13 bases separating them. This CDR3 is built from 16 residues. The CDR3 coding sequence is TGTGCCTGGAGCGCCGGGCAGGGGTCTGGGGCCAACGTCCTGACTTTC. Protein: CAWSAGQGSGANVLTF.

This chain links TRBV5-4 with TRBJ2-7; no reliable D call. V was trimmed by 3 bases and J by 2 bases, leaving 12 bases between them. Germline-derived CDR1 and CDR2 are SGHNT and YYREEE (reference sequence). This CDR3 has 14 amino acids. In DNA form, the CDR3 reads TGTGCCAGCAGCTCAGAAGAATTACCCTACGAGCAGTACTTC. Protein: CASSSEELPYEQYF.

V gene TRBV11-2 combines with J gene TRBJ1-1, with 10 bases aligning to TRBD1. V shed 4 bases, J shed 4 bases, and the junction held 3 bases outside the gene matches. Germline V gene data show CDR1 as SGHAT and CDR2 as FQNNGV. CDR3 size: 14 residues. The CDR3 reads CASSSRDRGTEAFF. The CDR3 DNA follows: TGTGCCAGCAGCTCCCGGGACAGGGGCACTGAAGCTTTCTTT. The full variable domain, with the rest looked up from reference TRBV11-2 and TRBJ1-1, is EAGVAQSPRYKIIEKRQSVAFWCNPISGHATLYWYQQILGQGPKLLIQFQNNGVVDDSQLPKDRFSAERLKGVDSTLKIQPAKLEDSAVYLCASSSRDRGTEAFFGQGTRLTVV.

Written as DNA, the CDR3 is TGTGCCAGCAGCGTAGATTTGGGGCTGTACCAAGAGACCCAGTACTTC. This encodes CASSVDLGLYQETQYF. The genes are TRBV9 and TRBJ2-5, with TRBD1 as a possible D gene (5 bases). The CDR3 sequence is 16 residues long. V was trimmed by 0 bases and J by 0 bases, leaving 12 bases between them. Germline assignment: CDR1 SGDLS and CDR2 YYNGEE.

V and J are TRBV7-9 and TRBJ2-5; 8 positions match TRBD1. From germline, CDR1 is SEHNR and CDR2 FQNEAQ (reference sequence). With 0 bases clipped from V and 5 bases from J, the junction kept 8 bases outside the gene matches. This CDR3 region has 16 residues. The CDR3 protein is CASSLAPGGAGETQYF. In DNA, the CDR3 is TGTGCCAGCAGCTTAGCGCCAGGGGGCGCAGGGGAGACCCAGTACTTC.

This clone was counted a few times. V gene TRBV7-3 combines with J gene TRBJ2-2, with TRBD2 matching over 11 bases. The ends lost 5 bases at V and 4 bases at J; junction bases unmatched: 3. This CDR3 has 15 residues. Germline loops: CDR1 SGHTA, CDR2 FQGTGA. The CDR3 spells CASSTGLAGTGELFF. The DNA for the CDR3 is TGTGCCAGCAGCACCGGACTAGCGGGCACCGGGGAGCTGTTTTTT.

The count of this clone is one. The chain has TRBV7-9 and TRBJ2-7, with D maybe TRBD1 (6 bases). This CDR3 has 14 residues. Germline CDR1 SEHNR, CDR2 FQNEAQ (reference sequence). Trimming shortened V by 4 bases and J by 2 bases, and 12 bases separated the two germline ends. CDR3 residues: CASSSPGHTYEQYF. The CDR3 DNA sequence: TGTGCCAGCAGCTCGCCGGGACACACCTACGAGCAGTACTTC.

The chain is built from TRBV6-6 and TRBJ1-5; D gene uncertain. From germline, CDR1 is MNHNY and CDR2 SVGAGI (reference sequence). The CDR3 is made up of 10 amino acids. V gave up 3 bases and J gave up 9 bases, with 3 bases separating them. CDR3 in DNA: TGTGCCAGCAGTTATCGGCCCCAGCATTTT. Its translation is CASSYRPQHF.

The chain uses TRBV6-4 and TRBJ1-5; TRBD1 matches at 8 bases. V trimming: 5 bases; J trimming: 6 bases; junction bases outside the gene matches: 9. Germline CDR1 is MRHNA and CDR2 is SNTAGT. This CDR3 region has 15 residues. CDR3 bases: TGTGCCAGCAGTCCAACAGGGGGAGGGTCTCAGCCCCAGCATTTT. Translated, it gives CASSPTGGGSQPQHF.

The gene calls are TRBV5-4 and TRBJ1-4; D unclear. Germline CDR1 and CDR2: SGHNT and YYREEE (reference sequence). The CDR3 extends over 12 amino acids. Trimming removed 4 bases at V and 5 bases at J, with 6 bases between. This CDR3 is CASSSQNEKLFF. The CDR3, as DNA: TGTGCCAGCAGCAGCCAAAATGAAAAACTGTTTTTT.

The chain links TRBV6-5 to TRBJ1-2; 9 bases line up with TRBD1. CDR3 length: 14 amino acids. Germline lookup yields CDR1 MNHEY and CDR2 SVGAGI. With 6 bases clipped from V and 7 bases from J, the junction kept 9 bases outside the gene matches. The CDR3 protein is CASSPGQGISGYTF. CDR3 DNA sequence: TGTGCCAGCAGCCCCGGACAGGGGATAAGTGGCTACACCTTC.

CDR3 in amino acids: CASSIGRGRGYTF. The CDR3 DNA reads TGTGCCAGTAGTATTGGGCGGGGACGTGGCTACACCTTC. The chain couples TRBV19 to TRBJ1-2; possibly TRBD1 for D (5 bases). The CDR3 is made up of 13 amino acids. Trimming pared 3 bases from V and 7 bases from J, leaving 12 bases between. CDR1 and CDR2 from the germline V gene are LNHDA and SQIVND (reference sequence).

This rearrangement joins TRBV6-1 to TRBJ1-6; no reliable D call. The V gene's germline CDR1 is MNHNS and CDR2 SASEGT. Trimming removed 7 bases at V and 10 bases at J, with 14 bases between. This CDR3 is 13 amino acids long. CDR3 nucleotides: TGTGCCAGCACGGACTCATTCGGGTCACCCCTCCACTTT. This gives the protein CASTDSFGSPLHF.

This rearrangement joins TRBV30 to TRBJ1-5; possibly TRBD1 for D (6 bases). V was clipped by 0 bases and J by 9 bases, with 12 bases between them. The CDR3 has 13 residues. CDR1 and CDR2 (germline): GTSNPN, SVGIG (reference sequence). The CDR3 coding sequence is TGTGCCTGGAGTGTTGGGGGCAGGGGGCCCCAGCATTTT. This encodes CAWSVGGRGPQHF.

The V and J genes are TRBV2 and TRBJ2-2; TRBD2 matches at 13 bases. V lost 6 bases to trimming and J lost 8 bases; unmatched junction nucleotides: 3. In germline, CDR1 is SNHLY, CDR2 FYNNEI. This CDR3 has 14 amino acids. CDR3: CASRLAGGPGELFF. In nucleotides, the CDR3 is TGTGCCAGCAGACTAGCGGGAGGGCCGGGGGAGCTGTTTTTT.

CDR3 residues: CASKLAGEYEQYF. The DNA of the CDR3 is TGCGCCAGTAAATTAGCGGGGGAGTACGAGCAGTACTTC. J is TRBJ2-5 and V is TRBV5-1, with 9 positions matching TRBD2. The better agreement between TRBJ2-7 and the DNA end casts doubt on the J call. The germline V gene has CDR1 SGHRS and CDR2 YFSETQ. The CDR3 length is 13 residues.

The chain combines TRBV5-1 with TRBJ1-5; 8 bases line up with TRBD1. The CDR3 runs to 16 residues. CDR1 is SGHRS and CDR2 is YFSETQ in the germline V gene. V shed 0 bases and J 4 bases; nucleotides not matched to a gene: 6. CDR3 DNA: TGCGCCAGCAGCTTGGGCGGACAGGGCCTTAATCAGCCCCAGCATTTT. Amino acid sequence: CASSLGGQGLNQPQHF.

The rearrangement joins TRBV5-1 to TRBJ2-3, with D perhaps TRBD2 (5 bases). Deletions cut 0 bases from V and 1 base from J, with 9 bases between. Germline lookup yields CDR1 SGHRS and CDR2 YFSETQ. This CDR3 has 15 amino acids. This chain's CDR3 is CASSLGGSGTDTQYF. CDR3 sequence (DNA): TGCGCCAGCAGCTTGGGAGGGTCCGGCACAGATACGCAGTATTTT. Full variable domain (remainder filled in from reference TRBV5-1 and TRBJ2-3): KAGVTQTPRYLIKTRGQQVTLSCSPISGHRSVSWYQQTPGQGLQFLFEYFSETQRNKGNFPGRFSGRQFSNSRSEMNVSTLELGDSALYLCASSLGGSGTDTQYFGPGTRLTVL.

The chain links TRBV7-2 to TRBJ1-5, with D uncertain. Germline V CDR1 and CDR2: SGHTA, FQGNSA. V lost 4 bases and J 4 bases, leaving 8 bases between the germline ends. The CDR3 spans 13 residues. The CDR3 sequence is CASSSAGNQPQHF. The CDR3 DNA follows: TGTGCCAGCAGCTCAGCCGGGAATCAGCCCCAGCATTTT. Full variable domain (remainder filled in from reference TRBV7-2 and TRBJ1-5): GAGVSQSPSNKVTEKGKDVELRCDPISGHTALYWYRQSLGQGLEFLIYFQGNSAPDKSGLPSDRFSAERTGGSVSTLTIQRTQQEDSAVYLCASSSAGNQPQHFGDGTRLSIL.